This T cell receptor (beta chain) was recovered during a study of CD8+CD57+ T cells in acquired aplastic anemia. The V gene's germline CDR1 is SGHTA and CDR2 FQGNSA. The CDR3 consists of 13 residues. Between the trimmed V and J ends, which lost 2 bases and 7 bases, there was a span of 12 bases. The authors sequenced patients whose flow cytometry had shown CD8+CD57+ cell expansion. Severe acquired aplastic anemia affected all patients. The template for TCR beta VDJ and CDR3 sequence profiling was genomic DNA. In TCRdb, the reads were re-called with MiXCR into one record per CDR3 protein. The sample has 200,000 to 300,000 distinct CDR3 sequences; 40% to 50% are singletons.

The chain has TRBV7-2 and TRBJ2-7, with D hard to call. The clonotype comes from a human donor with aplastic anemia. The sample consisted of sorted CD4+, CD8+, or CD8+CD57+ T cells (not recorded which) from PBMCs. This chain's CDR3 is CASSLYTLREQYF. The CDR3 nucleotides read TGTGCCAGCAGCTTATACACGCTGAGGGAGCAGTACTTC.